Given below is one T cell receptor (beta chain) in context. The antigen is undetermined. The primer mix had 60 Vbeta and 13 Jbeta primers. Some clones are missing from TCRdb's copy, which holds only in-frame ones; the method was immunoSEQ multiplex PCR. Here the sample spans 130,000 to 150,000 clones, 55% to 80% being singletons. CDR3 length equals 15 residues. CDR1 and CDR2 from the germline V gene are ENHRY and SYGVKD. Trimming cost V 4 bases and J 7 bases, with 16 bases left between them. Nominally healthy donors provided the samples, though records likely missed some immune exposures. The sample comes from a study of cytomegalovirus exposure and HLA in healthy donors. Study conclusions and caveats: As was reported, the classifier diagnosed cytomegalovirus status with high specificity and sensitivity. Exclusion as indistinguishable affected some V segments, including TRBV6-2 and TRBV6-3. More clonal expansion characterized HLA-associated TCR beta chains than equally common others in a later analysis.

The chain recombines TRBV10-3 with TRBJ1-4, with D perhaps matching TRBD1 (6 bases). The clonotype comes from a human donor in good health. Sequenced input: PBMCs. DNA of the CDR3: TGTGCCATCAGTGCGTACAGGGAAGGGAGTGAAAAACTGTTTTTT. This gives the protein CAISAYREGSEKLFF.